A selection of T cell receptor beta chains follows, all from one sample in a study of CD8 T cells in cerebrospinal fluid in Alzheimer's disease. TCRdb reprocessed the 10x single-cell sequencing reads, with one entry per CDR3 protein and no DNA. Its clone listing holds 800 or so distinct CDR3 sequences. Sequencing used cerebrospinal fluid. The receptors were sampled from a human donor with Parkinson's disease. Both conserved end residues are part of each CDR3. Some rows mark clone size as missing; the rest say once, few, many or name a class of expanded clone.

large TRBJ1-2 TRBV7-2 CASSFSTGDGYTF
. TRBJ1-3 TRBV7-2 CASSPYLTNTIYF
medium-sized TRBJ2-3 TRBV3-2 CASSQPGTSGSTDTQYF
large TRBJ2-3 TRBV5-1 CASGRLAGPREAQYF
large TRBJ2-6 TRBV6-5 CASSLTLGGANVLTF
medium-sized TRBJ1-1 TRBV6-2/TRBV6-3 CASSYSARRGTEAFF
medium-sized TRBJ1-2 TRBV20-1 CSASLDRGAGGYTF
medium-sized TRBJ1-1 TRBV9 CASSVGTVWTEAFF
medium-sized TRBJ2-3 TRBV7-2 CASSRNNGDTQYF
medium-sized TRBJ1-1 TRBV7-3 CASSLNPQGSDTEAFF
large TRBJ2-4 TRBV6-2/TRBV6-3 CASSFADRYRAKNIQYF
large TRBJ2-3 TRBV5-1 CASSLTRGITDTQYF
medium-sized TRBJ1-5 TRBV12-3/TRBV12-4 CASSTTGRSSNQPQHF
medium-sized TRBJ1-5 TRBV27 CASSLYGQPQHF
medium-sized TRBJ1-2 TRBV27 CASSSNGQGIGYTF
medium-sized TRBJ2-7 TRBV5-8 CASSLGASSSYEQYF
. TRBJ2-2 TRBV4-2 CASSQDRDRYTGELFF
medium-sized TRBJ2-2 TRBV7-8 CASSFVANTGELFF
medium-sized TRBJ2-3 TRBV7-9 CASSSGTAPYTDTQYF
large TRBJ2-1 TRBV7-2 CASSGYLYNEQFF
large TRBJ2-7 TRBV6-2/TRBV6-3 CASSYNRDYEQYF
medium-sized TRBJ1-1 TRBV6-2/TRBV6-3 CASYRGTSTEAFF
medium-sized TRBJ2-1 TRBV6-5 CASSYQTGINHNEQFF
medium-sized TRBJ1-1 TRBV19 CASNQDRGTEAFF
medium-sized TRBJ2-3 TRBV6-2/TRBV6-3 CASTPEVYTDTQYF
large TRBJ2-7 TRBV30 CAWSVGGREQYF
medium-sized TRBJ2-2 TRBV24-1 CATSAGGSNTGELFF
large TRBJ1-2 TRBV10-3 CAISGGQVYGYTF
large TRBJ1-2 TRBV10-2 CASSAGWGTNYGYTF
large TRBJ1-2 TRBV5-6 CASSMDSYGYTF
medium-sized TRBJ2-7 TRBV28 CASSSSGTGNSYEQYF
medium-sized TRBJ2-5 TRBV7-2 CASSLDSETQYF
medium-sized TRBJ2-7 TRBV20-1 CSAIGQGHSYEQYF
large TRBJ1-1 TRBV12-3/TRBV12-4 CASRSPHGAANTEAFF
large TRBJ1-2 TRBV7-3 CASSPYIPERGYTF
medium-sized TRBJ2-1 TRBV20-1 CSVRRQGAKSSYNEQFF
medium-sized TRBJ2-2 TRBV7-9 CASSLLQGVTGELFF